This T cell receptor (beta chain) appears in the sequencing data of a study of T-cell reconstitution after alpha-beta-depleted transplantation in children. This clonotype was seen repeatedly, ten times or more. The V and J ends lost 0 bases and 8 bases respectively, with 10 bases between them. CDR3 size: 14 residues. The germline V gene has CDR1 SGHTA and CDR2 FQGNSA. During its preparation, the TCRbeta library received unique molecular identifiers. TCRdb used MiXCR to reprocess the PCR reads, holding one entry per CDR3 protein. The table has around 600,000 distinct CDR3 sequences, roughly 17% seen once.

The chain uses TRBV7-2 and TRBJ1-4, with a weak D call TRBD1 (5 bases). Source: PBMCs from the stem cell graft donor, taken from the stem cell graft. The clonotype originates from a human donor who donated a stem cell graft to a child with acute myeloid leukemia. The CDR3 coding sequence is TGTGCCAGCAGCTTAGCAGGGGCCCGGGAAAAACTGTTTTTT. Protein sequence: CASSLAGAREKLFF.